This section outlines one T cell receptor beta chain sequence together with its context. This sample is drawn from a study of T cell changes during pregnancy in multiple sclerosis. The CDR3 has 14 amino acids. V gave up 2 bases and J gave up 2 bases, with 7 bases separating them. The germline gives CDR1 MNHEY, CDR2 SMNVEV (reference sequence). Repertoires were generated with immunoSEQ multiplex PCR, while TCRdb's copy carries only in-frame clones and drops some. The data show over 30,000 clones, about 88% seen once. The material was CD8+ T cells from peripheral blood mononuclear cells, obtained in the third trimester of pregnancy. The chain uses TRBV27 and TRBJ2-1; D not resolved. The sequence derives from a female donor with multiple sclerosis, enrolled in a pregnancy study. In DNA, the CDR3 is TGTGCCAGCAGTTTAGTAGACACCTACAATGAGCAGTTCTTC. It specifies CASSLVDTYNEQFF.